One sample yielded the 3 T cell receptor beta chains listed below, sequenced in a study of shared clonotypes between healthy human individuals. The repertoire was sequenced with immunoSEQ multiplex PCR; TCRdb's copy has only in-frame clones and lacks some. The top ten hold around 0.38% of the sample, which has over a million clones, roughly 98.5% seen once. Source material: naive CD4+ T cells sorted from blood. As to subset: CD45RA+ positively selected. These receptors came from a man under 40 in good health.

This clone appeared a single time. The V and J genes are TRBV29-1 and TRBJ2-3, with D possibly being TRBD2 (7 bases). CDR1 is SQVTM, CDR2 ANQGSEA, per germline. Trimming left V 5 bases short and J 4 bases short, with 13 bases between. The CDR3 runs 13 residues. CDR3 protein: CSVRTGGPDTQYF. The CDR3 DNA sequence: TGCAGCGTTCGGACGGGGGGCCCAGATACGCAGTATTTT.

This clone has just one count. This sequence joins TRBV9 and TRBJ2-1; unclear D gene. The CDR3 is made up of 13 amino acids. The germline CDR1 and CDR2 sequences are SGDLS and YYNGEE. The germline V and J ends were trimmed by 3 bases and 5 bases, with 9 bases remaining between them. For the CDR3, the DNA is TGTGCCAGCAGCGCTCCGCCGAACAATGAGCAGTTCTTC. It is translated as CASSAPPNNEQFF.

The chain uses TRBV30 and TRBJ2-1, with unresolved D. The CDR3 consists of 12 residues. Trimming stripped 3 bases from V and 6 bases from J, with 9 bases between. Germline CDR1 reads GTSNPN; CDR2 reads SVGIG (reference sequence). In nucleotides, the CDR3 is TGTGCCTGGAGGCGTCTTCCCAATGAGCAGTTCTTC. Residues: CAWRRLPNEQFF.